The sequence of this T cell receptor (beta chain) was determined in a study of blood T cell repertoires in COVID-19 (TCRdb year 2020). For context, the study as a whole: The collaborator samples originated in the United States, Italy and Spain and spanned the acute and convalescent phases of COVID-19. The prospective study material was composed of cDNA or gDNA derived from T cells, B-cell-depleted T cells, or PBMCs. Subjects who had been exposed to COVID-19, were actively infected with it, or had recovered from it provided the deeply sampled blood TCRbeta repertoires that made up the dataset. The repertoires were released in a freely available public database intended as a resource for research on the immune response to SARS-CoV-2. The samples were drawn from the first 160 participants of the ongoing ImmuneRACE study and from 1,254 subjects provided by 6 global collaborators. Sample metadata almost always included a de-identified subject ID, COVID-19 status, age in years and sex. HLA class I and class II types, where available, came from metadata supplied by the sample provider rather than from assay-based typing.

TCRbeta CDR3 regions were amplified from genomic DNA by means of the immunoSEQ Assay, a bias-controlled multiplex PCR. Per the source publication's procedure: Nucleated cell counts per sample were estimated from amplification of reference gene primers within the assay. To quantify the absolute abundance of each unique TCRbeta CDR3 rearrangement, sequence reads were collapsed and filtered. Productive Simpson clonality was computed per sample as the square root of Simpson's diversity index over productive rearrangements. The clones in this table, taken by TCRdb from immuneACCESS, are in-frame only. Not every clone is retained; where verified, under half of the shortfall comes from an unresolved V gene, and the cause of the rest is unknown. V, J and clone size were drawn from that table, and D and trimming were deduced from the DNA. A total of around 280,000 clones appear in this sample, around 87% of them only once. 1% to 1.5% of the sample goes to the ten largest clones.

Overall results and qualifications from the work: The amount of clinical and demographic metadata varied by source and participant and was provided uncurated.

Collaborating institutions collected whole blood in K2EDTA tubes following their own protocols. For TCRbeta analysis, collaborators shipped samples as frozen whole blood, isolated PBMCs, or DNA extracted from either of those sample types. Sequences SGHRS (CDR1) and YFSETQ (CDR2) are obtained from the germline V gene. From cysteine to phenylalanine, the CDR3 is 13 amino acids long. Only the CDR3 portion is preserved as DNA: 39 bases, with reading frame beginning at the first base. V drops 8 bases and J drops 6 bases, leaving 16 bases in between. As concerns this clone: What antigen it recognizes has not been identified. No base quality information exists; no much larger clone differs at one position.

Recombination connected TRBV5-1 to TRBJ2-3, with TRBD2 tentatively as D gene (5 bases match). This clonotype was sampled from an older man with acute or convalescent COVID-19. Sequenced material: peripheral blood. The CDR3 region has the sequence CASGDTPGDTQYF. The DNA reads TGCGCCAGTGGGGATACCCCGGGGGATACGCAGTATTTT.